The T cell receptor (beta chain) described here comes from a study of chemoradiotherapy in HPV16-positive cancers. The study's findings and limits: During treatment, candidate HPV-specific clones and E7-related motifs expanded in tumor.

About this clone itself: No antigen is known for it.

Samples were taken several times over chemoradiotherapy. V was clipped by 4 bases and J by 2 bases; unmatched bases: 9. Germline assignment: CDR1 LNHDA and CDR2 SQIVND (reference sequence). CDR3 length equals 16 residues. Clones were read by immunoSEQ multiplex PCR, and TCRdb kept only the in-frame ones, dropping some. The repertoire holds approximately 12,000 clones, over 60% seen once, with around 0.99% in the top ten. The chain combines TRBV19 with TRBJ2-3, with TRBD2 identical over 7 bases. This material was collected from a patient who underwent chemoradiotherapy. The TCR was taken from a human donor with HPV-associated anogenital cancer. In DNA, the CDR3 is TGTGCCAGTAGTAATCTAGCGGTACTCACCACAGATACGCAGTATTTT. This codes for CASSNLAVLTTDTQYF.